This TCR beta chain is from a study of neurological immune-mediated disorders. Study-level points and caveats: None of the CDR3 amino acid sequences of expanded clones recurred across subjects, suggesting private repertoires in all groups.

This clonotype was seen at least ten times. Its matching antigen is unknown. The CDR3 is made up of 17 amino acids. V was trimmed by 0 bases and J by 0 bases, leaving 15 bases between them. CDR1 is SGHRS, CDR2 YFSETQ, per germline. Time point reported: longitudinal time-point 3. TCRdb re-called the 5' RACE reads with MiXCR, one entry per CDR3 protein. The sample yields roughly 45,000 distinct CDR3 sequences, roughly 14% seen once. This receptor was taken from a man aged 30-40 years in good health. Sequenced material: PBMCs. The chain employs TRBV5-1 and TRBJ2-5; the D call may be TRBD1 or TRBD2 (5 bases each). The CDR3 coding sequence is TGCGCCAGCAGCTTGGCCGGTCTCGGGGCGTACCAAGAGACCCAGTACTTC. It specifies CASSLAGLGAYQETQYF.